One sample yielded the 21 T cell receptor beta chains listed below, sequenced in a study of T cell responses to AZD1222 COVID-19 vaccine. Sequenced by immunoSEQ multiplex PCR; TCRdb stores in-frame clones only, minus some. Of about 88,000 clones in the sample, 85% to 90% were seen once. The input for sequencing was peripheral blood, taken on day 0 of AZD1222 vaccination. The receptors were gathered from an adult in good health.

The chain employs TRBV30 and TRBJ1-2, with 7 bases matching TRBD1. The CDR3 extends over 13 amino acids. V shed 3 bases, J shed 7 bases, and the junction held 8 bases outside the gene matches. Looked up from germline, CDR1 is GTSNPN and CDR2 is SVGIG (reference sequence). CDR3 loop: CAWRENRGGGYTF. The CDR3 nucleotides are TGTGCCTGGAGAGAGAACAGGGGAGGTGGCTACACCTTC. The whole variable domain, filled in from reference TRBV30 and TRBJ1-2, reads SQTIHQWPATLVQPVGSPLSLECTVEGTSNPNLYWYRQAAGRGLQLLFYSVGIGQISSEVPQNLSASRPQDRQFILSSKKLLLSDSGFYLCAWRENRGGGYTFGSGTRLTVV.

V gene TRBV6-5 combines with J gene TRBJ1-1; TRBD1 aligns across 8 bases. Germline assignment: CDR1 MNHEY and CDR2 SVGAGI. V lost 6 bases, J lost 4 bases, and 4 bases stayed unmatched. This CDR3 has 13 amino acids. In DNA form, the CDR3 reads TGTGCCAGCAGAACAGGGGGGGGCACTGAAGCTTTCTTT. Translated: CASRTGGGTEAFF.

The rearrangement uses TRBV28 and TRBJ2-7, with D uncertain. The CDR3 extends over 14 amino acids. Germline values: CDR1 MDHEN, CDR2 SYDVKM. V lost 3 bases to trimming and J lost 4 bases, with 13 bases between them. The CDR3 DNA follows: TGTGCCAGCAGTTTGCTACAGACATTTTACGAGCAGTACTTC. It codes for CASSLLQTFYEQYF.

The rearrangement links TRBV10-3 to TRBJ2-1; a possible D gene is TRBD1 (5 bases). The CDR3 is made up of 15 amino acids. Looked up from germline, CDR1 is ENHRY and CDR2 is SYGVKD. V lost 4 bases and J 4 bases, leaving 14 bases between the germline ends. CDR3 bases: TGTGCCATCAGTGTCCCAGGGTTCCGGTACAATGAGCAGTTCTTC. Its translation: CAISVPGFRYNEQFF.

In this sample, this clone turned up once. In DNA form, the CDR3 reads TGTGCCAGCAGCTTACAGGGCTCCTACAATGAGCAGTTCTTC. The encoded protein is CASSLQGSYNEQFF. This chain connects TRBV7-2 to TRBJ2-1; weak D call: TRBD1 (5 bases). The CDR3 is made up of 14 amino acids. The germline gives CDR1 SGHTA, CDR2 FQGNSA. V was cut by 2 bases and J by 0 bases, with 5 bases left in between.

The genes are TRBV6-1 and TRBJ1-6; D gene unclear. V was cut by 3 bases and J by 2 bases, with 8 bases left in between. Per germline, CDR1 MNHNS and CDR2 SASEGT. The CDR3 is made up of 15 amino acids. The CDR3 nucleotides read TGTGCCAGCAGTGACACGACGGCCTATAATTCACCCCTCCACTTT. This codes for CASSDTTAYNSPLHF.

This clone was observed a single time. This chain links TRBV6-4 with TRBJ2-3, with a tentative D call TRBD1 (5 bases). Germline V gene data show CDR1 as MRHNA and CDR2 as SNTAGT. V lost 8 bases and J 1 base, leaving 13 bases between the germline ends. There are 14 residues in the CDR3. CDR3 coding DNA: TGTGCCAGCGGCCCCTCGACAGGCACAGATACGCAGTATTTT. It translates to CASGPSTGTDTQYF.

This chain uses TRBV7-3 with TRBJ2-2; D is tentatively TRBD1 or TRBD2 (5 bases each). Germline-derived CDR1 and CDR2 are SGHTA and FQGTGA. The CDR3 consists of 14 residues. V was cut by 5 bases and J by 1 base, with 8 bases left in between. CDR3 residues: CASSLGGNTGELFF. The CDR3 bases are TGTGCCAGCAGCCTTGGGGGGAACACCGGGGAGCTGTTTTTT.

In this sample, this clone turned up a few times. J is TRBJ1-1 and V is TRBV5-4; possible D gene TRBD1, 6 bases. The CDR3 consists of 13 residues. V was trimmed by 4 bases and J by 2 bases, leaving 9 bases between them. Germline V gives CDR1 SGHNT, CDR2 YYREEE (reference sequence). The CDR3 spells CASSGGGNTEAFF. The DNA for the CDR3 is TGTGCCAGCAGCGGCGGGGGCAACACTGAAGCTTTCTTT.

The rearrangement joins TRBV18 to TRBJ1-1; 11 bases fit TRBD1. This CDR3 region has 14 residues. Germline V gene lookup returns CDR1 KGHSH and CDR2 LQKENI. Germline trimming cut 3 bases from V and 5 bases from J; bases unmatched to any gene: 2. In nucleotides, the CDR3 is TGTGCCAGCTCACCGGACAGGGGGCGGACTGAAGCTTTCTTT. It yields the protein CASSPDRGRTEAFF.

This chain connects TRBV15 to TRBJ1-2; maybe TRBD1 (5 bases). V lost 0 bases and J lost 2, with 13 bases in between. Germline assignment: CDR1 LNHNV and CDR2 YYDKDF (reference sequence). The CDR3 length is 16 residues. DNA for the CDR3: TGTGCCACCAGCAGAGATCTGGGACGATCCAACTATGGCTACACCTTC. Translating gives CATSRDLGRSNYGYTF.

The chain has TRBV5-6 and TRBJ2-2; D is possibly TRBD1 or TRBD2 (6 bases each). The CDR3 covers 16 residues. The germline V and J ends were trimmed by 0 bases and 1 base, with 10 bases remaining between them. Germline CDR1 and CDR2: SGHDT and YYEEEE. The CDR3 nucleotides are TGTGCCAGCAGCTTGGCCGGGGGCCTGAACACCGGGGAGCTGTTTTTT. It translates to CASSLAGGLNTGELFF.

V usage is TRBV11-2 and J usage is TRBJ2-3, with D possibly matching TRBD2 (6 bases). The CDR3 totals 14 residues. The V end was cut by 5 bases, the J end by 4 bases, with 13 bases between. Germline V gives CDR1 SGHAT, CDR2 FQNNGV. CDR3: CASSPNRGSDTQYF. DNA of the CDR3: TGTGCCAGCAGCCCGAACCGGGGGTCAGATACGCAGTATTTT.

The chain is built from TRBV13 and TRBJ1-5, with D possibly matching TRBD1 (6 bases). The germline V gene has CDR1 PRHDT and CDR2 FYEKMQ (reference sequence). Deletions cut 0 bases from V and 6 bases from J, with 15 bases between. The CDR3 totals 16 residues. Here the CDR3 reads CASSLGMGRGAQPQHF. DNA for the CDR3: TGTGCCAGCAGCTTAGGCATGGGCAGGGGAGCTCAGCCCCAGCATTTT.

This chain connects TRBV20-1 to TRBJ1-2, with 8 bases that match TRBD1. This CDR3 contains 17 residues. V dropped 3 bases and J dropped 2; count of bases not matched to a gene: 14. CDR1 DFQATT and CDR2 SNEGSKA come from the germline V gene (reference sequence). CDR3 bases: TGCAGTGCTAGTCCGCCAGGGGGCTCCCAAACCAACTATGGCTACACCTTC. It translates to CSASPPGGSQTNYGYTF.

This chain joins TRBV9 and TRBJ2-5; D not certain. Germline V gives CDR1 SGDLS, CDR2 YYNGEE. The CDR3 has 16 amino acids. V lost 0 bases and J 5 bases, leaving 17 bases between the germline ends. The CDR3 reads CASSVGRVQFRETQYF. In DNA form, the CDR3 reads TGTGCCAGCAGCGTAGGTAGGGTTCAATTCCGGGAGACCCAGTACTTC.

The DNA of the CDR3 is TGTGCCAGCAGCTTCGGATGGGGGGCTCTCCCCTACAATGAGCAGTTCTTC. Its translation: CASSFGWGALPYNEQFF. The chain combines TRBV7-8 with TRBJ2-1; D might be TRBD1 or TRBD2, each matching 6 bases. The V gene's germline CDR1 is SGHVS and CDR2 FQNEAQ. The length of the CDR3 is 17 residues. The V end was cut by 3 bases, the J end by 2 bases, with 17 bases between. The variable domain in full, with the rest retrieved from reference TRBV7-8 and TRBJ2-1, is GAGVSQSPRYKVAKRGQDVALRCDPISGHVSLFWYQQALGQGPEFLTYFQNEAQLDKSGLPSDRFFAERPEGSVSTLKIQRTQQEDSAVYLCASSFGWGALPYNEQFFGPGTRLTVL.

The chain combines TRBV5-1 with TRBJ1-2; D unclear. The CDR3 sequence is 13 residues long. CDR1 SGHRS and CDR2 YFSETQ come from the germline V gene. Trimming removed 4 bases at V and 1 base at J, with 8 bases between. The CDR3 region is CASSRGFNYGYTF. CDR3 bases: TGCGCCAGCAGCCGCGGTTTTAACTATGGCTACACCTTC.

The rearrangement uses TRBV5-1 and TRBJ2-5, with TRBD2 as a possible D gene (6 bases). The V gene lost 0 bases and the J gene lost 4 bases, with 7 bases spanning the gap. This CDR3 has 13 amino acids. CDR1 SGHRS and CDR2 YFSETQ come from the germline V gene. The CDR3 region has the DNA TGCGCCAGCAGCTTGGACGGGAGAGAGACCCAGTACTTC. It translates to CASSLDGRETQYF.

V gene TRBV3-1 (or the pseudogene TRBV3-2) combines with J gene TRBJ2-2, with D possibly TRBD1 on 7 matching bases. V was pared by 8 bases and J by 5 bases, with 15 bases between. The CDR3 runs to 14 residues. CDR1 is LGHDT, CDR2 YNNKEL, per germline (reference sequence). The CDR3 sequence is CASSWTGGTGELFF. The CDR3 coding sequence is TGTGCCAGCTCCTGGACAGGAGGGACCGGGGAGCTGTTTTTT.

This rearrangement joins TRBV12-3 or TRBV12-4 to TRBJ1-1; a weak D match, TRBD1 (6 bases). This CDR3 has 13 residues. The germline V and J ends were trimmed by 5 bases and 3 bases, with 10 bases remaining between them. The CDR3 protein is CASSLTGYTEAFF. In nucleotides, the CDR3 is TGTGCCAGCAGTCTAACAGGGTACACTGAAGCTTTCTTT.